The clone carrying this T cell receptor beta chain was observed a handful of times. The antigen remains unidentified. This record comes from a study of T-cell reconstitution after alpha-beta-depleted transplantation in children. V was pared by 4 bases and J by 5 bases, with 12 bases between. Germline CDR1 and CDR2: SGHDT and YYEEEE. CDR3 length equals 13 residues. A TCRbeta library incorporating unique molecular identifiers was prepared. TCRdb used MiXCR to reprocess the PCR reads, holding one entry per CDR3 protein. The sample holds 110,000 or so distinct CDR3 sequences, 6.4% seen once. Study observations and caveats: Alpha-beta T cells about two months after transplant reportedly derived from several hundred expanded graft clones. At day 60, the high TCRbeta diversity found in some patients originated from recipient T cells and thymic progenitors that had survived. T-cell counts and diversity at one year post-transplant came mainly from newly produced T cells.

The sequence was collected from a male patient aged 2 to 9 who had a stem cell transplant for acute lymphoblastic leukemia, so the T cells may come from the graft donor. The chain employs TRBV5-6 and TRBJ1-1, with D uncertain. The specimen was PBMCs, mostly from graft donor cells, collected 360 days after TCRalphabeta/CD19-depleted stem cell transplant. This chain's CDR3 is CASSLSPGTEAFF. The CDR3 DNA reads as TGTGCCAGCAGCCTGTCTCCGGGTACTGAAGCTTTCTTT.